These 11 T cell receptor beta chains originate from one sample sequenced in a study of blood T cells in healthy people across ages. A sample-barcoded 5' primer and a J-beta primer mix were used in a second PCR of about 7 to 12 cycles. One entry per CDR3 protein, called by TCRdb with MiXCR from the 5' RACE reads. The data contain 950,000 to 1,200,000 distinct CDR3 sequences, roughly two fifths of them singletons. Material for sequencing was blood. These TCRs come from a man aged 18 to 30 in good health.

The V gene is TRBV16, the J gene TRBJ1-1; D not certain. CDR1 is KGHSY and CDR2 is FQNENV in the germline V gene. The CDR3 runs to 14 residues. The V and J ends lost 0 bases and 4 bases respectively, with 9 bases between them. In DNA form, the CDR3 reads TGTGCCAGCAGCCAATCTCTTTGGGGCACTGAAGCTTTCTTT. This encodes CASSQSLWGTEAFF. Full variable domain (missing parts from reference TRBV16 and TRBJ1-1): GEEVAQTPKHLVRGEGQKAKLYCAPIKGHSYVFWYQQVLKNEFKFLISFQNENVFDETGMPKERFSAKCLPNSPCSLEIQATKLEDSAVYFCASSQSLWGTEAFFGQGTRLTVV.

The chain uses TRBV6-5 and TRBJ1-5; 7 bases are shared with TRBD1. The CDR3 is 21 residues long. The V gene's germline CDR1 is MNHEY and CDR2 SVGAGI. V shed 0 bases and J 1 base; nucleotides not matched to a gene: 18. CDR3 sequence (DNA): TGTGCCAGCAGTTACTCGGGTTCGGCAGGGGGTATCGGCCTAAGCAATCAGCCCCAGCATTTT. It codes for CASSYSGSAGGIGLSNQPQHF.

The chain's CDR3 is CASSQGPQEEFF. CDR3 sequence (DNA): TGTGCCAGCAGCCAAGGGCCCCAGGAGGAGTTCTTC. The rearrangement uses TRBV14 and TRBJ2-1, with D perhaps matching TRBD2 (5 bases). This CDR3 is 12 amino acids long. CDR1 SGHDN and CDR2 FVKESK come from the germline V gene. Trimming left V 1 base short and J 14 bases short, with 12 bases between.

The sample holds one count of this clonotype. The chain joins TRBV11-2 to TRBJ2-2; no firm D call. The CDR3 length is 12 residues. The V gene lost 5 bases and the J gene lost 7 bases, with 8 bases spanning the gap. Germline V gene lookup returns CDR1 SGHAT and CDR2 FQNNGV. CDR3 amino acids: CASSPDGGELFF. As DNA, the CDR3 is TGTGCCAGCAGCCCGGACGGCGGGGAGCTGTTTTTT.

Details on this clonotype: The junction and the germline gene differ at one end; a read error may be behind it. V is TRBV6-1 and J is TRBJ1-2, with D possibly TRBD1 on 6 matching bases. The germline V gene has CDR1 MNHNS and CDR2 SASEGT. The length of the CDR3 is 13 residues. CDR3 sequence: CASKNRVAYDYTF. For the CDR3, the DNA is TGTGCCAGCAAGAACAGGGTTGCCTATGACTACACCTTC.

V and J are TRBV20-1 and TRBJ2-7; 7 bases align to TRBD1. Germline CDR1 is DFQATT and CDR2 is SNEGSKA (reference sequence). The CDR3 extends over 14 amino acids. V lost 4 bases and J lost 2; bases outside the gene matches: 8. CDR3 coding DNA: TGCAGTGCTACCAACAGGGGAGATCCCTACGAGCAGTACTTC. It yields the protein CSATNRGDPYEQYF.

The chain links TRBV20-1 to TRBJ1-2, with a weak D call TRBD1 (6 bases). Per the germline V gene, CDR1 is DFQATT and CDR2 is SNEGSKA (reference sequence). Trimming took 1 base from V and 8 from J, leaving 14 bases between them. This CDR3 comprises 13 residues. The CDR3 DNA is TGCAGTGCTAGAGCCGGGGGCGCGGACGGCTACACCTTC. Amino acids: CSARAGGADGYTF.

For this clonotype: A read error may account for a junction end that differs from germline. CDR3 residues: CASSLDRENYGYIF. In DNA form, the CDR3 reads TGTGCCAGCAGCTTGGACAGGGAGAACTATGGCTACATCTTC. The gene calls are TRBV7-2 and TRBJ1-2; TRBD1 aligns across 8 bases. Germline CDR1 SGHTA, CDR2 FQGNSA. The CDR3 totals 14 residues.

As for this clonotype: In this CDR3 the conserved last residue, phenylalanine or tryptophan, is missing, so a read error is likely. V usage is TRBV5-1 and J usage is TRBJ2-1; D gene unclear. V lost 4 bases, J lost 5 bases, and 10 bases lay in between. The V gene's germline CDR1 is SGHRS and CDR2 YFSETQ. This CDR3 has 13 amino acids. The CDR3 is CASSQTQNNEQFL. In DNA form, the CDR3 reads TGCGCCAGCAGCCAGACACAGAACAATGAGCAGTTCTTA.

V usage is TRBV4-2 and J usage is TRBJ1-2; D gene unclear. This CDR3 has 16 amino acids. In germline, CDR1 is LGHNA, CDR2 YNFKEQ. V was cut by 0 bases and J by 4 bases, with 15 bases left in between. CDR3 bases: TGTGCCAGCAGCCAAGAAGGGTCCGGTGGCATCTATGGCTACACCTTC. This encodes CASSQEGSGGIYGYTF.

This clonotype was observed many times. The gene calls are TRBV4-3 and TRBJ2-4; TRBD1 matches 7 bases. The trim removed 4 bases at V and 0 bases at J, leaving 3 bases unmatched. The V gene's germline CDR1 is LGHNA and CDR2 YSLEER. The CDR3 contains 15 residues. For the CDR3, the DNA is TGCGCCAGCAGCCGGGACAGCTTAGCCAAAAACATTCAGTACTTC. It translates to CASSRDSLAKNIQYF.